A single sample gave rise to the 9 T cell receptor beta chains below, sequenced in a study of blood T cell repertoires in COVID-19. Data came from immunoSEQ multiplex PCR; TCRdb stores just in-frame clones and leaves some out. Of hundreds of thousands of clones detected, approximately 84% appear once; the ten largest clones hold over 0.8%. The sample comprised PBMCs or T cells enriched from blood (not recorded which). The receptors stem from a woman in her thirties who had recovered from COVID-19.

The chain joins TRBV7-8 to TRBJ1-2; D not certain. Trimming removed 2 bases from V and 2 bases from J, with 12 bases in between. Germline values: CDR1 SGHVS, CDR2 FQNEAQ. There are 15 residues in the CDR3. The CDR3 DNA follows: TGTGCCAGCAGCTTACAGGCCATCTTGAACTATGGCTACACCTTC. Translated, it gives CASSLQAILNYGYTF.

The genes are TRBV4-1 and TRBJ1-1, with 7 bases lining up with TRBD1. The junction had 16 bases not matched to a gene; V was cut back by 1 base and J by 8 bases. The CDR3 spans 17 residues. CDR1 MGHRA and CDR2 YSYEKL come from the germline V gene. The CDR3 reads CASSQVNSRVTGTEAFF. CDR3 sequence (DNA): TGCGCCAGCAGCCAAGTGAACTCGAGGGTGACAGGGACCGAAGCTTTCTTT.

The chain couples TRBV24-1 to TRBJ2-1; D is unresolved. Germline V gene data show CDR1 as KGHDR and CDR2 as SFDVKD. The CDR3 is 13 residues long. V was pared by 9 bases and J by 6 bases, with 14 bases between. The CDR3 loop is CATEELGINEQFF. The CDR3 DNA follows: TGTGCCACCGAGGAGCTGGGTATCAATGAGCAGTTCTTC.

In DNA, the CDR3 is TGTGCCAGCAGTGGGGGAGGGTTCGGTGGCTACACCTTC. Translation: CASSGGGFGGYTF. This sequence joins TRBV2 and TRBJ1-2, with D uncertain. The ends were cut back, 4 bases at V and 7 bases at J, with 13 bases in the middle. The CDR3 extends over 13 amino acids. Germline CDR1 is SNHLY and CDR2 is FYNNEI.

The chain joins TRBV18 to TRBJ1-1, with 12 bases aligning to TRBD1. Germline trimming cut 1 base from V and 4 bases from J; bases unmatched to any gene: 10. The germline V gene encodes CDR1 KGHSH and CDR2 LQKENI. The CDR3 extends over 18 amino acids. CDR3 bases: TGTGCCAGCTCACCACGTGGGGGACAGGGGGCGCGAGGCACTGAAGCTTTCTTT. Protein product: CASSPRGGQGARGTEAFF.

In nucleotides, the CDR3 is TGTGCCAGCAGCCCACTAGGCCCCTACGAGCAGTACTTC. As protein: CASSPLGPYEQYF. The chain carries TRBV28 and TRBJ2-7; a weak D match, TRBD2 (5 bases). Trimming cost V 6 bases and J 2 bases, with 11 bases left between them. The CDR3 is 13 amino acids. Germline lookup yields CDR1 MDHEN and CDR2 SYDVKM.

The rearrangement uses TRBV27 and TRBJ1-2; D is ambiguous. The V gene lost 3 bases and the J gene lost 4 bases, with 12 bases spanning the gap. This CDR3 spans 14 amino acids. Germline V gene lookup returns CDR1 MNHEY and CDR2 SMNVEV (reference sequence). The CDR3 DNA is TGTGCCAGCAGTTTTTCGCTACAGAGCTATGGCTACACCTTC. Its protein is CASSFSLQSYGYTF.

V gene TRBV2 combines with J gene TRBJ1-1; unclear D gene. V was cut by 7 bases and J by 7 bases, with 16 bases left in between. This CDR3 comprises 13 residues. CDR1 and CDR2 (germline): SNHLY, FYNNEI. The CDR3 DNA reads as TGTGCCAGCATTGTTTATTTGGGGAGTGAAGCTTTCTTT. This gives the protein CASIVYLGSEAFF.

A few counts support this clone. The chain carries TRBV3-1 (or the pseudogene TRBV3-2) and TRBJ1-5, with TRBD1 as a possible D gene (5 bases). The CDR3 is 15 amino acids. V was shortened by 4 bases and J by 2 bases, with 12 bases between the two germline ends. Per germline, CDR1 LGHDT and CDR2 YNNKEL (reference sequence). CDR3 nucleotides: TGTGCCAGCAGCCCAGGGAGGGGAGGCAATCAGCCCCAGCATTTT. It encodes CASSPGRGGNQPQHF.